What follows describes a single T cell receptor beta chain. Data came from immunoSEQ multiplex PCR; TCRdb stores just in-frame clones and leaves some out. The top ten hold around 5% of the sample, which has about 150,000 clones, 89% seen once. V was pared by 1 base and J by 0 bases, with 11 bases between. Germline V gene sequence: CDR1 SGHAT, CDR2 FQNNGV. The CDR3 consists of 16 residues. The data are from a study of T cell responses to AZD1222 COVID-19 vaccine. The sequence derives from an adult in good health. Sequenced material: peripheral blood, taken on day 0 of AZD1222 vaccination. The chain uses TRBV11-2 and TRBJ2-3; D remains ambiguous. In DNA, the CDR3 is TGTGCCAGCAGCTTAGGGACCCTGCGGAGCACAGATACGCAGTATTTT. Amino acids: CASSLGTLRSTDTQYF.